These 4 T cell receptor beta chains originate from one sample sequenced in a study of technical replicates of blood from a few donors. TCRdb's table, derived via immunoSEQ multiplex PCR, lists solely in-frame clones and lacks some. This table holds about 97,000 clones, approximately 94% found once. The specimen sequenced was T cells isolated from PBMCs. The receptors shown here come from a human donor in good health.

V gene TRBV10-3 combines with J gene TRBJ2-7, with D perhaps matching TRBD2 (6 bases). In germline, CDR1 is ENHRY, CDR2 SYGVKD. V was clipped by 4 bases and J by 5 bases, with 12 bases between them. The CDR3 is 13 residues long. CDR3 nucleotide sequence: TGTGCCATCAGTGTCGGGAGCCGGGACGAGCAGTACTTC. This gives the protein CAISVGSRDEQYF.

CDR3 nucleotide sequence: TGTGCCAGCAGGCGACAGGGCTCTGGGGCCAACGTCCTGACTTTC. Translating it yields CASRRQGSGANVLTF. This rearrangement joins TRBV5-6 to TRBJ2-6, with 7 positions matching TRBD1. Germline lookup yields CDR1 SGHDT and CDR2 YYEEEE. The length of the CDR3 is 15 residues. V lost 5 bases to trimming and J lost 0 bases; unmatched junction nucleotides: 2.

The V and J genes are TRBV28 and TRBJ2-1; D call uncertain. The CDR3 consists of 15 residues. Germline assignment: CDR1 MDHEN and CDR2 SYDVKM. The germline V and J ends were trimmed by 2 bases and 0 bases, with 8 bases remaining between them. The CDR3 nucleotides read TGTGCCAGCAGTTTAATCTCGAGCTCCTACAATGAGCAGTTCTTC. Translating it yields CASSLISSSYNEQFF.

The gene calls are TRBV5-8 and TRBJ2-5; no clear D. The V gene lost 0 bases and the J gene lost 2 bases, with 11 bases spanning the gap. Germline CDR1 is SGHTS and CDR2 is YDEGEE. The CDR3 has 15 amino acids. The CDR3: CASSLGSGIQETQYF. The CDR3 DNA is TGTGCCAGCAGCTTGGGTTCAGGCATACAAGAGACCCAGTACTTC.